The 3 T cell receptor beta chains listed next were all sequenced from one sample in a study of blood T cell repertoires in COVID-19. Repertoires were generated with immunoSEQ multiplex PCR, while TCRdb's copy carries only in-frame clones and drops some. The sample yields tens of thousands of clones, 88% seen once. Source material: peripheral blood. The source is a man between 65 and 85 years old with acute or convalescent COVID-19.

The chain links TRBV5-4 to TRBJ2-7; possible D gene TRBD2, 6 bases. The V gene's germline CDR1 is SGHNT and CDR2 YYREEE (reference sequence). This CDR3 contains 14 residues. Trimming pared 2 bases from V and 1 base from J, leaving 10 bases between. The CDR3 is CASSLTGVSYEQYF. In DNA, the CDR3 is TGTGCCAGCAGCTTAACGGGAGTGTCCTACGAGCAGTACTTC. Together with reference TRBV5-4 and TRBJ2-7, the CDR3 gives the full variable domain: ETGVTQSPTHLIKTRGQQVTLRCSSQSGHNTVSWYQQALGQGPQFIFQYYREEENGRGNFPPRFSGLQFPNYSSELNVNALELDDSALYLCASSLTGVSYEQYFGPGTRLTVT.

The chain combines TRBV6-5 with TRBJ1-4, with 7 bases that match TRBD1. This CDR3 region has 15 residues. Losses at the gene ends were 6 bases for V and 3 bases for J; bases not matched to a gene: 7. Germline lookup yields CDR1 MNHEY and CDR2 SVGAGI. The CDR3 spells CASSLDREPNEKLFF. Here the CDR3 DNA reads TGTGCCAGCAGCCTCGACAGGGAACCTAATGAAAAACTGTTTTTT.

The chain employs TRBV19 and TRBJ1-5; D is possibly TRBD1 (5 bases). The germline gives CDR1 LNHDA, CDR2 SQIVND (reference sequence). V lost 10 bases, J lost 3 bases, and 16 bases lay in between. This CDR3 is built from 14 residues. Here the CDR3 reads CATGGRQTNQPQHF. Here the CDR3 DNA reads TGTGCCACCGGGGGGAGACAGACCAATCAGCCCCAGCATTTT.